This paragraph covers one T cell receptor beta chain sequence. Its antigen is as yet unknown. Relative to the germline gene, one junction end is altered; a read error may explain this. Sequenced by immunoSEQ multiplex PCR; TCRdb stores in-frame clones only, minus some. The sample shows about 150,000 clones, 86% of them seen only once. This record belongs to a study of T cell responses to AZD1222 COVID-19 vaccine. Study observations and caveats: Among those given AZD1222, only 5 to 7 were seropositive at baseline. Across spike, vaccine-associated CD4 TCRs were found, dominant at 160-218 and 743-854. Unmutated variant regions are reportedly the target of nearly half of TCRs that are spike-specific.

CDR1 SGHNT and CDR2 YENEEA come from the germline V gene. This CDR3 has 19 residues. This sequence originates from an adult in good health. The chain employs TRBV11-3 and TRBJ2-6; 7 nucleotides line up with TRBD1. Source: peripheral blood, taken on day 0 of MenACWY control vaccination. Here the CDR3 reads CASSLEGGWGSAGANVLTF. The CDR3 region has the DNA TGTGCCAGCAGCCTAGAAGGGGGCTGGGGATCGGCTGGGGCCAACGTCCTGACTTTC.